This T cell receptor (beta chain) comes out of a study of tumor-infiltrating lymphocytes in localized non-small cell lung cancer. Whole-study results and caveats: Tumor T-cell fraction from TCR sequencing was not associated with recurrence-free survival (p = 0.61). Available tissue quantity limited TCR sequencing to a patient subset.

As for this clone: As yet, its antigen is unknown.

Germline CDR1 reads WNHNN; CDR2 reads SYGVQD (reference sequence). Trimming at V came to 4 bases and at J to 4 bases, leaving 9 bases not matched to a gene. CDR3 length equals 16 residues. The table came from immunoSEQ multiplex PCR; TCRdb's copy has only in-frame clones and leaves some out. The sample includes about 7,200 clones, around 55% seen only once; the top ten take roughly an eighth. The chain is built from TRBV10-1 and TRBJ2-3; 9 bases fit TRBD1. Sequencing was done on a sample of lung tumor tissue. The clonotype was recovered from a human donor with non-small cell lung cancer. DNA of the CDR3: TGCGCCAGCAGTGCAAACAGGGGGCCGAGGGCAGATACGCAGTATTTT. Translating it yields CASSANRGPRADTQYF.